These 29 T cell receptor beta chains were all obtained from the same sample, sequenced in a study of T cell responses to AZD1222 COVID-19 vaccine. Some clones are missing from TCRdb's copy, which holds only in-frame ones; the method was immunoSEQ multiplex PCR. The sample lists around 150,000 clones, about 90% occurring once. Sequencing used peripheral blood, obtained 28 days after the second AZD1222 dose. The origin of the receptors is an adult who received the AZD1222 COVID-19 vaccine.

The V and J genes are TRBV7-2 and TRBJ2-1; TRBD2 matches at 7 bases. The V segment lost 5 bases and the J segment 2 bases; nucleotides outside the gene matches: 15. The CDR3 consists of 18 residues. Germline values: CDR1 SGHTA, CDR2 FQGNSA. In DNA form, the CDR3 reads TGTGCCAGCAGCCCGGGTTGGGGGGGTATAACCACCTACAATGAGCAGTTCTTC. Translation gives CASSPGWGGITTYNEQFF.

The chain joins TRBV9 to TRBJ2-1; no definite D call. CDR1 SGDLS and CDR2 YYNGEE come from the germline V gene. The CDR3 loop spans 15 amino acids. V lost 2 bases, J lost 0 bases, and 9 bases lay in between. CDR3: CASSVTSSSYNEQFF. The CDR3 DNA reads TGTGCCAGCAGCGTGACTTCTAGCTCCTACAATGAGCAGTTCTTC.

This clone appeared a single time. The V call is TRBV9, the J call TRBJ2-7; 10 bases line up with TRBD2. The ends lost 0 bases at V and 4 bases at J; junction bases unmatched: 10. The CDR3 consists of 17 residues. Germline CDR1 reads SGDLS; CDR2 reads YYNGEE. CDR3 region: CASSVGIAGGRMYEQYF. CDR3 DNA sequence: TGTGCCAGCAGCGTAGGTATAGCGGGAGGCCGCATGTACGAGCAGTACTTC.

This chain connects TRBV29-1 to TRBJ1-2; D gene ambiguous. The V gene's germline CDR1 is SQVTM and CDR2 ANQGSEA. The CDR3 extends over 14 amino acids. Trimming stripped 4 bases from V and 0 bases from J, with 12 bases between. CDR3 sequence reads: CSVGPLPPNYGYTF. CDR3 coding DNA: TGCAGCGTTGGGCCCTTACCCCCTAACTATGGCTACACCTTC.

The chain recombines TRBV6-5 with TRBJ2-7; D might be TRBD2 (5 bases). Germline V gene sequence: CDR1 MNHEY, CDR2 SVGAGI. This CDR3 comprises 13 residues. V lost 10 bases, J lost 5 bases, and 18 bases lay in between. CDR3 DNA: TGTGCCACCCGGAACGAGGGCAGGCACGAGCAGTACTTC. Protein sequence: CATRNEGRHEQYF.

The chain recombines TRBV11-2 with TRBJ2-7, with D unclear. Trimming removed 10 bases at V and 3 bases at J, with 16 bases between. This CDR3 spans 13 amino acids. The V gene's germline CDR1 is SGHAT and CDR2 FQNNGV. CDR3 amino acids: CATRQLNDYEQYF. The CDR3 DNA is TGTGCCACGCGGCAGCTAAACGACTACGAGCAGTACTTC.

This clone was found once. The chain recombines TRBV28 with TRBJ1-5; no clear D. V gave up 2 bases and J gave up 11 bases, with 4 bases separating them. The CDR3 is made up of 10 amino acids. Looked up from germline, CDR1 is MDHEN and CDR2 is SYDVKM. The DNA of the CDR3 is TGTGCCAGCAGTTTAATCACCCAGCATTTT. It is translated as CASSLITQHF.

V and J are TRBV28 and TRBJ1-6; 9 bases are shared with TRBD1. Trimming removed 6 bases from V and 9 bases from J; junction bases left unmatched: 9. The CDR3 loop spans 15 amino acids. In germline, CDR1 is MDHEN, CDR2 SYDVKM. The CDR3 reads CASRPPGTGFSPLHF. CDR3 coding DNA: TGTGCCAGCAGGCCCCCCGGGACAGGGTTTTCACCCCTCCACTTT.

The rearrangement links TRBV6-5 to TRBJ1-6, with D hard to call. Germline V gene data show CDR1 as MNHEY and CDR2 as SVGAGI. With 7 bases removed from V and 6 bases from J, the gap between germline ends came to 10 bases. CDR3 length equals 13 residues. The CDR3: CASIPTVNSPLHF. CDR3 sequence (DNA): TGTGCCAGCATACCGACCGTTAATTCACCCCTCCACTTT.

The V gene is TRBV5-1, the J gene TRBJ1-6; D is unclear. This CDR3 spans 14 amino acids. Germline lookup yields CDR1 SGHRS and CDR2 YFSETQ. Trimming took 5 bases from V and 7 from J, leaving 13 bases between them. Here the CDR3 DNA reads TGCGCCAGCAGGGCCGGCGGCCAAAATTCACCCCTCCACTTT. It translates to CASRAGGQNSPLHF. The full variable domain, its missing parts supplied by reference TRBV5-1 and TRBJ1-6, is KAGVTQTPRYLIKTRGQQVTLSCSPISGHRSVSWYQQTPGQGLQFLFEYFSETQRNKGNFPGRFSGRQFSNSRSEMNVSTLELGDSALYLCASRAGGQNSPLHFGNGTRLTVT.

The rearrangement uses TRBV18 and TRBJ1-1, with D uncertain. CDR3 length: 13 residues. Germline CDR1 KGHSH, CDR2 LQKENI. Trimming cost V 2 bases and J 0 bases, with 4 bases left between them. The CDR3 DNA is TGTGCCAGCTCACCAAGCATGAACACTGAAGCTTTCTTT. Protein product: CASSPSMNTEAFF.

V usage is TRBV9 and J usage is TRBJ2-7, with D unclear. CDR1 and CDR2 (germline): SGDLS, YYNGEE. The CDR3 is 12 amino acids. Between the trimmed V and J ends, which lost 3 bases and 0 bases, there was a span of 4 bases. Here the CDR3 reads CASSDSSYEQYF. The CDR3 DNA reads as TGTGCCAGCAGCGACAGCTCCTACGAGCAGTACTTC.

A single count supports this clone. CDR3 in amino acids: CASSSGTGNNEKLFF. The CDR3 bases are TGTGCCAGCAGCTCCGGGACAGGGAATAATGAAAAACTGTTTTTT. V is TRBV7-9 and J is TRBJ1-4; 9 bases are shared with TRBD1. V lost 4 bases and J lost 4; bases outside the gene matches: 4. From germline, CDR1 is SEHNR and CDR2 FQNEAQ (reference sequence). This CDR3 is 15 amino acids long.

The chain recombines TRBV6-5 with TRBJ2-7; D is possibly TRBD1 or TRBD2 (5 bases each). Trimming left V 6 bases short and J 0 bases short, with 15 bases between. Germline assignment: CDR1 MNHEY and CDR2 SVGAGI. CDR3 length: 15 residues. Written as DNA, the CDR3 is TGTGCCAGCAGGGACTGGACAAAAAGCTCCTACGAGCAGTACTTC. It encodes CASRDWTKSSYEQYF.

The rearrangement joins TRBV29-1 to TRBJ2-2; 11 positions match TRBD1. The CDR3 covers 15 residues. Per germline, CDR1 SQVTM and CDR2 ANQGSEA. V shed 7 bases and J 4 bases; nucleotides not matched to a gene: 8. The CDR3 spells CSARRDRGGTGELFF. DNA of the CDR3: TGCAGCGCCCGCCGGGACAGGGGGGGCACCGGGGAGCTGTTTTTT.

The V and J genes are TRBV30 and TRBJ2-1; D not certain. The CDR3 is 13 amino acids. Germline CDR1 and CDR2: GTSNPN and SVGIG (reference sequence). Trimming stripped 3 bases from V and 5 bases from J, with 11 bases between. The CDR3 DNA sequence: TGTGCCTGGAGGGAACAGAGTAACAATGAGCAGTTCTTC. It codes for CAWREQSNNEQFF.

The chain links TRBV30 to TRBJ1-2; TRBD1 matches at 7 bases. The CDR3 is 14 residues long. Germline values: CDR1 GTSNPN, CDR2 SVGIG (reference sequence). J lost 4 bases, V lost 3 bases, and 8 bases had no gene match. The CDR3 loop is CAWSTPGQFYGYTF. The CDR3 DNA reads as TGTGCCTGGAGCACTCCGGGACAGTTCTATGGCTACACCTTC.

This chain uses TRBV30 with TRBJ2-7; tentatively, D is TRBD1 (5 bases). This CDR3 is 12 amino acids long. The V gene's germline CDR1 is GTSNPN and CDR2 SVGIG (reference sequence). Trimming shortened V by 4 bases and J by 5 bases, and 12 bases separated the two germline ends. CDR3 sequence: CAWNGAANEQYF. The CDR3 DNA follows: TGTGCCTGGAATGGGGCAGCTAACGAGCAGTACTTC.

V is TRBV6-1 and J is TRBJ2-7, with a weak D call TRBD1 (6 bases). V lost 10 bases to trimming and J lost 7 bases, with 20 bases between them. The CDR3 runs 13 residues. Germline CDR1 and CDR2: MNHNS and SASEGT. The CDR3, as DNA: TGTGCCACCTCTAACCAGGGGCTGGGGGAGCAGTACTTC. Translating gives CATSNQGLGEQYF.

The CDR3 sequence: CASSEGDVVNQPQHF. The CDR3 nucleotides are TGTGCCAGCAGTGAGGGAGACGTCGTCAATCAGCCCCAGCATTTT. The gene calls are TRBV6-1 and TRBJ1-5; D call uncertain. Trimming removed 3 bases at V and 3 bases at J, with 12 bases between. CDR3 length: 15 amino acids. From germline, CDR1 is MNHNS and CDR2 SASEGT.

The chain uses TRBV2 and TRBJ1-6, with TRBD1 as a possible D gene (6 bases). V was trimmed by 7 bases and J by 5 bases, leaving 18 bases between them. The CDR3 has 16 amino acids. CDR1 is SNHLY, CDR2 FYNNEI, per germline. The CDR3 is CASKFLGGPNNSPLHF. The CDR3, as DNA: TGTGCCAGCAAGTTTTTAGGGGGACCCAATAATTCACCCCTCCACTTT. Supplemented by reference TRBV2 and TRBJ1-6, the full variable domain reads EPEVTQTPSHQVTQMGQEVILRCVPISNHLYFYWYRQILGQKVEFLVSFYNNEISEKSEIFDDQFSVERPDGSNFTLKIRSTKLEDSAMYFCASKFLGGPNNSPLHFGNGTRLTVT.

This rearrangement joins TRBV27 to TRBJ2-7, with 7 bases matching TRBD2. V shed 8 bases, J shed 2 bases, and the junction held 18 bases outside the gene matches. The germline V gene has CDR1 MNHEY and CDR2 SMNVEV (reference sequence). The CDR3 sequence is 17 residues long. The CDR3 DNA reads as TGTGCCAGCGCCCCGATAGGGAGGGGCCGAGGCCCCTACGAGCAGTACTTC. It encodes CASAPIGRGRGPYEQYF.

The chain couples TRBV28 to TRBJ1-6, with a possible D match to TRBD1 (6 bases). CDR1 is MDHEN and CDR2 is SYDVKM in the germline V gene. This CDR3 contains 12 residues. The V end lost 1 base, the J end lost 12 bases, and 7 bases lay between the germline ends. The CDR3 loop reads CASSLSGVPLHF. DNA of the CDR3: TGTGCCAGCAGTTTATCAGGGGTACCCCTCCACTTT.

This chain joins TRBV24-1 and TRBJ2-2, with TRBD2 identical over 9 bases. Germline V CDR1 and CDR2: KGHDR, SFDVKD. The CDR3 loop spans 16 amino acids. V shed 2 bases and J 4 bases; nucleotides not matched to a gene: 4. The DNA for the CDR3 is TGTGCCACCAGTGATTCGGCGGGAGGGGGCACCGGGGAGCTGTTTTTT. Its translation is CATSDSAGGGTGELFF.

This rearrangement joins TRBV5-6 to TRBJ2-3, with 8 positions matching TRBD2. V gave up 6 bases and J gave up 6 bases; unmatched junction bases: 12. CDR1 is SGHDT and CDR2 is YYEEEE in the germline V gene. The CDR3 spans 15 residues. The CDR3 nucleotides read TGTGCCAGCACCTCCTTAGGAGCGGGAGTCGATACGCAGTATTTT. It specifies CASTSLGAGVDTQYF.

The J gene is TRBJ1-1, the V gene TRBV5-5; D not resolved. The ends were cut back, 2 bases at V and 4 bases at J, with 9 bases in the middle. The CDR3 extends over 13 amino acids. Germline V gene sequence: CDR1 SGHKS, CDR2 YYEKEE (reference sequence). CDR3 nucleotide sequence: TGTGCCAGCAGCTTTTCAAGTGGCACTGAAGCTTTCTTT. It is translated as CASSFSSGTEAFF.

The V and J genes are TRBV5-8 and TRBJ1-6; a weak D match, TRBD1 (6 bases). The CDR3 contains 16 residues. V lost 3 bases and J lost 0, with 10 bases in between. Germline CDR1 reads SGHTS; CDR2 reads YDEGEE. CDR3 sequence: CASSSTGSSYNSPLHF. CDR3 nucleotide sequence: TGTGCCAGCAGCTCTACAGGGAGCTCCTATAATTCACCCCTCCACTTT.

The CDR3 sequence is CASSSWEGGYTF. CDR3 bases: TGCGCCAGCAGCTCCTGGGAGGGTGGCTACACCTTC. The rearrangement uses TRBV5-1 and TRBJ1-2; D is ambiguous. Germline V gene data show CDR1 as SGHRS and CDR2 as YFSETQ. The CDR3 covers 12 residues. The V end was cut by 3 bases, the J end by 7 bases, with 10 bases between.

This chain links TRBV4-1 with TRBJ1-2, with a weak D call TRBD1 (6 bases). Germline V lookup: CDR1 MGHRA, CDR2 YSYEKL. The CDR3 is made up of 14 amino acids. The ends were cut back, 0 bases at V and 2 bases at J, with 7 bases in the middle. The CDR3 DNA sequence: TGCGCCAGCAGCCAAGATCAGGGGAACTATGGCTACACCTTC. Its protein product is CASSQDQGNYGYTF.